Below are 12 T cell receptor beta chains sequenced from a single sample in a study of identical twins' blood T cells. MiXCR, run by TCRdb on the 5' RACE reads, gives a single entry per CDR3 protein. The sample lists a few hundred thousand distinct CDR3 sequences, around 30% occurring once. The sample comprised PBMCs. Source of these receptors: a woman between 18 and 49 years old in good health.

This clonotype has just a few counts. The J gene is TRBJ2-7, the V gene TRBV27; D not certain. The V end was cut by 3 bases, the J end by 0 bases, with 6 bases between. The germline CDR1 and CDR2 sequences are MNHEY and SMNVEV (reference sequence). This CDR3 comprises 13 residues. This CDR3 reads CASSFVSSYEQYF. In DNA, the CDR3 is TGTGCCAGCAGTTTTGTTAGCTCCTACGAGCAGTACTTC.

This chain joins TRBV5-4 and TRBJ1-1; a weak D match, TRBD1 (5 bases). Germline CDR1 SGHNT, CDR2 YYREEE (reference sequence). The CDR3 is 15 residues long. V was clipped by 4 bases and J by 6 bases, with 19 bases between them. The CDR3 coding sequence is TGTGCCAGCAGCCCGCAGGGTTTAGGGAGGGCTGAAGCTTTCTTT. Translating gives CASSPQGLGRAEAFF.

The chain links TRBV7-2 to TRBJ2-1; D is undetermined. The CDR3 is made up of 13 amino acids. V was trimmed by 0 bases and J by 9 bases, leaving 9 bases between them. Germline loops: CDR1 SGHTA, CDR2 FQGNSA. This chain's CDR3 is CASSLARESEQFF. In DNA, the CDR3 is TGTGCCAGCAGCTTAGCGCGAGAGAGTGAGCAGTTCTTC.

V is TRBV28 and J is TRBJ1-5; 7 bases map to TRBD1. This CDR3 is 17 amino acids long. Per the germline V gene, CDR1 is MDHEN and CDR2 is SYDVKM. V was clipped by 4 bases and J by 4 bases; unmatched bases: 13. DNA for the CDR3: TGTGCCAGCAGTTCCATCAGACAGGGAAACCTAAATCAGCCCCAGCATTTT. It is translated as CASSSIRQGNLNQPQHF.

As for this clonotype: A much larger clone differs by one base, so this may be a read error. DNA of the CDR3: TGTGCCGGCAGTCCTTCTCGACTAGCGGTCTTTACCGGGGAGCTGTTTTTT. This gives the protein CAGSPSRLAVFTGELFF. The chain links TRBV25-1 to TRBJ2-2, with TRBD2 identical over 9 bases. Germline V gives CDR1 MGHDK, CDR2 SYGVNS. The CDR3 spans 17 residues.

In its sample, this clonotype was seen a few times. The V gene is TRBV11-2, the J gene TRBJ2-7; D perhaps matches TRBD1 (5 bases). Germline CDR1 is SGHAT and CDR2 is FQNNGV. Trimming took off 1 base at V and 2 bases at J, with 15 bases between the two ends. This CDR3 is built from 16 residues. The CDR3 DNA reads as TGTGCCAGCAGCTTAGGTTCCGCAGGGTCCGCCTACGAGCAGTACTTC. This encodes CASSLGSAGSAYEQYF.

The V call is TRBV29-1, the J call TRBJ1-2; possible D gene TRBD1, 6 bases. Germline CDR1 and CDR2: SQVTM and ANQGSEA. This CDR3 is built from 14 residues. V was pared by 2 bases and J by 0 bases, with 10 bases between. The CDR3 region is CSVETGIANYGYTF. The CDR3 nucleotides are TGCAGCGTTGAAACAGGGATAGCTAACTATGGCTACACCTTC.

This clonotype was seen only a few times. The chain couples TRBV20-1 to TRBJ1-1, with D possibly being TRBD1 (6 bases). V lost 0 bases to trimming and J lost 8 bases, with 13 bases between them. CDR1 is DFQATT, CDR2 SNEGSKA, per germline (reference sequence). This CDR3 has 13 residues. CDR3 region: CSARDLRTGEAFF. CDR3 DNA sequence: TGCAGTGCTAGAGATTTGAGAACAGGGGAAGCTTTCTTT.

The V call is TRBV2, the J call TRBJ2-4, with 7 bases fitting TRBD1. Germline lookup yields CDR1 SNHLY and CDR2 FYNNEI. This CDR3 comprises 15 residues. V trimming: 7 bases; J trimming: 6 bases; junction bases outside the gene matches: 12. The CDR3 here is CASTILPGQINIQYF. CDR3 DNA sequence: TGTGCCAGCACCATACTTCCGGGACAGATAAACATTCAGTACTTC.

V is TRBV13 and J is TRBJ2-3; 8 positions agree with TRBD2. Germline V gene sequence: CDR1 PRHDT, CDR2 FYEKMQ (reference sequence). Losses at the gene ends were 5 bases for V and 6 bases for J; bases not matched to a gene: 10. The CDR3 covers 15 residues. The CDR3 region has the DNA TGTGCCAGCAGCGGACGACTAGCGCTTGGGGATACGCAGTATTTT. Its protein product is CASSGRLALGDTQYF. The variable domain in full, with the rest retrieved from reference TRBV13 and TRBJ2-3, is AAGVIQSPRHLIKEKRETATLKCYPIPRHDTVYWYQQGPGQDPQFLISFYEKMQSDKGSIPDRFSAQQFSDYHSELNMSSLELGDSALYFCASSGRLALGDTQYFGPGTRLTVL.

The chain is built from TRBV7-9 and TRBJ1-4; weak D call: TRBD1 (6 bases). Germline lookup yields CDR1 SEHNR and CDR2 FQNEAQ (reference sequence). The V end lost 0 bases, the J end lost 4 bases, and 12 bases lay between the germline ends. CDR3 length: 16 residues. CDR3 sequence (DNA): TGTGCCAGCAGCTTAGCCGGACAGATTTTTAATGAAAAACTGTTTTTT. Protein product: CASSLAGQIFNEKLFF.

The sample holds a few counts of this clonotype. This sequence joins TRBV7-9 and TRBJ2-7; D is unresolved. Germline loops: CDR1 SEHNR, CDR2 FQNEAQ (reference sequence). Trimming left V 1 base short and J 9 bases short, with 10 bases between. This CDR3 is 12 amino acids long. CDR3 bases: TGTGCCAGCAGCTTAGAAGCGTATCGGCAGTACTTC. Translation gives CASSLEAYRQYF.